What follows are 3 T cell receptor beta chains derived from one specimen sequenced in a study of blood T cells in healthy people across ages. Alongside a J-beta primer mix, a sample-barcoded 5' primer served in a second PCR lasting 7 to 11 cycles. MiXCR was run by TCRdb on the 5' RACE reads, yielding one entry per CDR3 protein. The profile shows about 1 million distinct CDR3 sequences, 35% to 55% of them singletons. The source material was blood. These receptors all come from a woman aged 55-75 years in good health.

This clonotype showed up just a few times. V and J are TRBV27 and TRBJ2-1, with D possibly being TRBD1 (6 bases). Between the trimmed V and J ends, which lost 3 bases and 9 bases, there was a span of 18 bases. CDR1 MNHEY and CDR2 SMNVEV come from the germline V gene (reference sequence). The CDR3 length is 15 residues. The CDR3 spells CASSFTSSQGFEQFF. CDR3 sequence (DNA): TGTGCCAGCAGTTTCACTTCGAGTCAGGGGTTTGAGCAGTTCTTC.

The table lists this clonotype with a few counts. The chain has TRBV4-1 and TRBJ1-2; 9 bases are a match to TRBD1. With 4 bases clipped from V and 5 bases from J, the junction kept 8 bases outside the gene matches. Germline CDR1 is MGHRA and CDR2 is YSYEKL. The CDR3 has 15 residues. As DNA, the CDR3 is TGCGCCAGCAGCCCTACGGACAGGGGCGGATATGGCTACACCTTC. Residues: CASSPTDRGGYGYTF.

The chain is built from TRBV5-1 and TRBJ1-2; D is unclear. The CDR3 is 14 residues long. Germline V gene data show CDR1 as SGHRS and CDR2 as YFSETQ. V was cut by 1 base and J by 7 bases, with 14 bases left in between. The CDR3 bases are TGCGCCAGCAGCTTGAGTCAGCCGGACCCTGGCTACACCTTC. Encoded protein: CASSLSQPDPGYTF. Drawing the rest from reference TRBV5-1 and TRBJ1-2, the complete variable domain is KAGVTQTPRYLIKTRGQQVTLSCSPISGHRSVSWYQQTPGQGLQFLFEYFSETQRNKGNFPGRFSGRQFSNSRSEMNVSTLELGDSALYLCASSLSQPDPGYTFGSGTRLTVV.